This TCR beta chain derives from a study of human T cells and chemical hapten exposure. Study details: 2% DPC was applied to approximately 2 cm by approximately 2 cm of upper inner arm skin for sensitization.

A remark on this clonotype: Its antigen is as yet unknown.

MiXCR, run by TCRdb on the RACE reads, gives a single entry per CDR3 protein. The table includes 35,000 to 45,000 distinct CDR3 sequences, under 15% detected once. Study-wide results and limits: Those TCRs sitting above 1 in 1000 frequency stayed the same with DPC sensitization.

The V end lost 0 bases, the J end lost 5 bases, and 0 bases lay between the germline ends. CDR1 is SGDLS and CDR2 is YYNGEE in the germline V gene. The CDR3 runs 10 residues. The time point here: pre-sensitization, week 0. The sample's treatment: therapeutic diphenylcyclopropenone sensitization with weekly scalp DPC. Ahead of each patch test application, blood was drawn. The starting material, unfractionated whole blood, was used for total RNA extraction. This clonotype was obtained from a woman aged 25 to 45 with alopecia areata. Some clones in this sample may be carry-over from other donors' samples. This specimen consisted of whole blood, obtained in connection with sensitization to the hapten diphenylcyclopropenone (DPC). The genes are TRBV9 and TRBJ2-7; D is unresolved. The CDR3 DNA follows: TGTGCCAGCAGCGTAGACGAGCAGTACTTC. Protein product: CASSVDEQYF. Looking up the rest from reference TRBV9 and TRBJ2-7 gives the full variable domain: DSGVTQTPKHLITATGQRVTLRCSPRSGDLSVYWYQQSLDQGLQFLIQYYNGEERAKGNILERFSAQQFPDLHSELNLSSLELGDSALYFCASSVDEQYFGPGTRLTVT.